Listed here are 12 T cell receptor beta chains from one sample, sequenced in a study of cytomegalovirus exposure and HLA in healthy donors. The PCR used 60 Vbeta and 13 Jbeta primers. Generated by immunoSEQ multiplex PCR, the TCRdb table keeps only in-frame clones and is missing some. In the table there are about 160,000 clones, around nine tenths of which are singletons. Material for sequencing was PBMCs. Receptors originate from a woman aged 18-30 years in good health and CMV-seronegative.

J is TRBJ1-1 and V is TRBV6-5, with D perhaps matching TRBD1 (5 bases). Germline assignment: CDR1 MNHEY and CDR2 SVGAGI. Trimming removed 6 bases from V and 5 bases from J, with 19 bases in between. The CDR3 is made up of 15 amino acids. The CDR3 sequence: CASSPRGGGETEAFF. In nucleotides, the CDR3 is TGTGCCAGCAGCCCGAGGGGAGGAGGGGAAACTGAAGCTTTCTTT.

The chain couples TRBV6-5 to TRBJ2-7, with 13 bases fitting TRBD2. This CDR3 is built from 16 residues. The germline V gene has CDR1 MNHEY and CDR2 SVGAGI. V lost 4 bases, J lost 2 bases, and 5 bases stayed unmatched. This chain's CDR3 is CASSSDTSGGAYEQYF. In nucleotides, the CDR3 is TGTGCCAGCAGTTCCGACACTAGCGGGGGGGCCTACGAGCAGTACTTC.

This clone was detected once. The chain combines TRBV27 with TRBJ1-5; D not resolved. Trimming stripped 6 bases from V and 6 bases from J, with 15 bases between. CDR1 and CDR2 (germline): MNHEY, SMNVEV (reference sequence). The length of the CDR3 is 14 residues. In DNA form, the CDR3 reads TGTGCCAGCAGCCCATCGCCCGGAGGTCAGCCCCAGCATTTT. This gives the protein CASSPSPGGQPQHF.

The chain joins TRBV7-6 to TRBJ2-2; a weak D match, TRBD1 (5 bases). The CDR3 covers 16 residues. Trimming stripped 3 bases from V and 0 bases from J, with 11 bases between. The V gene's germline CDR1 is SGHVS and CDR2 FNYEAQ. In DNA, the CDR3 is TGTGCCAGCAGCTTTCAGGGTGGTACGAACACCGGGGAGCTGTTTTTT. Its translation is CASSFQGGTNTGELFF.

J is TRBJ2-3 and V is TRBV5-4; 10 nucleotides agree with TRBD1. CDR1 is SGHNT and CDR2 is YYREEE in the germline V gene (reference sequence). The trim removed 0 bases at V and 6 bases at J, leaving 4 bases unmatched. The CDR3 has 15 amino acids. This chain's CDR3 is CASSLGDRGGDTQYF. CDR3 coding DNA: TGTGCCAGCAGCTTGGGGGACAGGGGTGGGGATACGCAGTATTTT.

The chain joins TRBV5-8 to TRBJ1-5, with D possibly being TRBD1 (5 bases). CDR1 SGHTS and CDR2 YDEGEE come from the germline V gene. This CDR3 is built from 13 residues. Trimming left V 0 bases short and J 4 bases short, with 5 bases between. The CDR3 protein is CASSLAGNQPQHF. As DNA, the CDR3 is TGTGCCAGCAGCTTGGCAGGGAATCAGCCCCAGCATTTT.

CDR3: CASSPRAQGAGQYF. The CDR3 region has the DNA TGTGCCAGCAGCCCGAGAGCACAGGGGGCTGGGCAGTACTTC. The chain recombines TRBV21-1 with TRBJ2-7; no check of the table's D call, TRBD1, against the DNA was made. TRBV21-1 is marked as a pseudogene. This CDR3 comprises 14 residues.

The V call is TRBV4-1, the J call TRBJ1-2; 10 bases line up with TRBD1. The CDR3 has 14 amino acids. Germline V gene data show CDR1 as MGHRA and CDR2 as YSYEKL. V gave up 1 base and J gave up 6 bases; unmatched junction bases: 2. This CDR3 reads CASSQAGQGHGYTF. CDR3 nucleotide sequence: TGCGCCAGCAGCCAAGCGGGACAGGGGCATGGCTACACCTTC.

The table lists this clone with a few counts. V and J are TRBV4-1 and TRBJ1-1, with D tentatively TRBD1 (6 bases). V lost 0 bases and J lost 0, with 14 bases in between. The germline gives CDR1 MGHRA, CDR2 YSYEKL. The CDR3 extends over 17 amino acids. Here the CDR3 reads CASSQDRSGALNTEAFF. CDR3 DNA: TGCGCCAGCAGCCAAGATAGATCAGGGGCCCTGAACACTGAAGCTTTCTTT.

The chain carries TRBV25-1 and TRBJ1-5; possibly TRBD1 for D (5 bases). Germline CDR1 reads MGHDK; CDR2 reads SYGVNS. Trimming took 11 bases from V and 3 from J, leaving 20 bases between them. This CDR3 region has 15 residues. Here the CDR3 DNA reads TGTGCCGGTCGAAAGGGGCAGGGTGACAATCAGCCCCAGCATTTT. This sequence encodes CAGRKGQGDNQPQHF.

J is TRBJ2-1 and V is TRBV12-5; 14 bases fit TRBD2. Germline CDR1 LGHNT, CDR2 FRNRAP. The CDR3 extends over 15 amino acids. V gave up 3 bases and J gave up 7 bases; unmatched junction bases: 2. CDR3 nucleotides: TGTGCTAGTGGTTTCTGGACTAGCGGGGGGAATGAGCAGTTCTTC. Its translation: CASGFWTSGGNEQFF. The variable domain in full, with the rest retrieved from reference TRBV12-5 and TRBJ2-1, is DARVTQTPRHKVTEMGQEVTMRCQPILGHNTVFWYRQTMMQGLELLAYFRNRAPLDDSGMPKDRFSAEMPDATLATLKIQPSEPRDSAVYFCASGFWTSGGNEQFFGPGTRLTVL.

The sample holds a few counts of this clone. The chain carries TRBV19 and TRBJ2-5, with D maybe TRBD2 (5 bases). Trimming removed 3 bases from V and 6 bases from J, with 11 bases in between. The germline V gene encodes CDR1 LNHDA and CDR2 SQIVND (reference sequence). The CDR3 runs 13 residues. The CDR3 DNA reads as TGTGCCAGTAGTATCCCGGGGATTAAGACCCAGTACTTC. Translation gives CASSIPGIKTQYF.